The TCR beta chain described here comes from a study of regulatory T cells in long-lasting Graves disease. The study's findings and limits: Newly diagnosed patients shared about a thousand public clonotypes; persistent patients shared a few thousand. There were preferences for TRBV28, TRBJ1-2 and TRBJ2-5 in persistent disease.

Investigators prepared the TCR beta libraries by applying iRepertoire HTBI primers and Arm-PCR of CDR3 regions. TCRdb recomputed calls from the multiplex PCR reads with MiXCR, one row per CDR3 protein. In the table there are around 460,000 distinct CDR3 sequences, around a fifth of which are singletons. Time point indicated: persistent/refractory GD, antithyroid drugs over 5 years with positive TRAb. From PBMCs, RNA was extracted and then used to make the TCR library. Diagnosis followed American Thyroid Association guidelines for Graves' disease. About this clonotype: Its cognate antigen is unknown.

Germline V gene sequence: CDR1 ENHRY, CDR2 SYGVKD. V was clipped by 10 bases and J by 2 bases; unmatched bases: 10. The CDR3 is made up of 14 amino acids. The sample in question was peripheral blood mononuclear cells (PBMCs), obtained when the disease was refractory, from a patient treated with antithyroid drugs. The clonotype was recovered from a female donor with Graves disease. V usage is TRBV10-3 and J usage is TRBJ1-2; 7 bases map to TRBD1. Written as DNA, the CDR3 is TGTGCCAGCAGCACCGGGACAGTGAACTATGGCTACACCTTC. Translated, it gives CASSTGTVNYGYTF.